These 9 T cell receptor beta chains were all obtained from the same sample, sequenced in a study of T-cell reconstitution after alpha-beta-depleted transplantation in children. Preparation of the TCRbeta library used unique molecular identifiers. A single record per CDR3 protein comes from TCRdb applying MiXCR to the PCR reads. There are 600,000 to 700,000 distinct CDR3 sequences in the sample; 16% occur only once, and approximately 1% lies in the top ten. Sequencing was performed on PBMCs from the stem cell graft donor, taken from the stem cell graft. These receptors were taken from a human donor who donated a stem cell graft to a child with acute myeloid leukemia.

This clonotype has just a few counts. The J gene is TRBJ2-1, the V gene TRBV4-1; tentative D call: TRBD1 (6 bases). The ends were cut back, 4 bases at V and 2 bases at J, with 6 bases in the middle. Per the germline V gene, CDR1 is MGHRA and CDR2 is YSYEKL. CDR3 length: 13 amino acids. The CDR3 DNA reads as TGCGCCAGCAGCCGACAGGCCTACAATGAGCAGTTCTTC. Translated, it gives CASSRQAYNEQFF.

As for this clonotype: One base away lies a much larger clone, so this may be a sequencing read error. This chain uses TRBV29-1 with TRBJ2-1, with 8 bases matching TRBD1. Per germline, CDR1 SQVTM and CDR2 ANQGSEA. This CDR3 has 13 amino acids. The CDR3 sequence is CSEGQGAYNGQFF. CDR3 in DNA: TGCAGCGAAGGTCAGGGGGCTTACAATGGGCAGTTCTTC.

This clonotype was detected many times. The chain recombines TRBV12-3 or TRBV12-4 with TRBJ1-1; 8 bases align to TRBD1. Trimming took 5 bases from V and 10 from J; bases not matched to a gene: 3. This CDR3 region has 11 residues. The chain's CDR3 is CASSQGQAAFF. CDR3 DNA: TGTGCCAGCAGTCAGGGACAGGCAGCTTTCTTT.

This clonotype was counted at least ten times. This sequence joins TRBV20-1 and TRBJ2-7, with 8 positions matching TRBD2. V was pared by 0 bases and J by 2 bases, with 3 bases of the junction left unmatched. The CDR3 covers 14 residues. Germline lookup yields CDR1 DFQATT and CDR2 SNEGSKA (reference sequence). CDR3 sequence: CSARELAEPYEQYF. For the CDR3, the DNA is TGCAGTGCTAGAGAACTAGCGGAACCCTACGAGCAGTACTTC.

This clonotype was counted at least ten times. The J gene is TRBJ1-2, the V gene TRBV20-1; the D gene is possibly TRBD1 (6 bases). V lost 0 bases to trimming and J lost 3 bases, with 8 bases between them. The CDR3 is 13 residues long. Germline V CDR1 and CDR2: DFQATT, SNEGSKA (reference sequence). CDR3 residues: CSAREQGHYGYTF. The DNA of the CDR3 is TGCAGTGCTAGAGAGCAGGGGCACTATGGCTACACCTTC.

The chain couples TRBV12-3 or TRBV12-4 to TRBJ2-7; 10 bases are shared with TRBD1. The V segment lost 1 base and the J segment 6 bases; nucleotides outside the gene matches: 3. The CDR3 length is 14 residues. Written as DNA, the CDR3 is TGTGCCAGCAGTTTAGTTGGACAGGGGGGCGAGCAGTACTTC. This encodes CASSLVGQGGEQYF.

This clonotype appeared a few times. The chain recombines TRBV7-2 with TRBJ2-7, with 7 bases identical to TRBD2. CDR3 length: 15 residues. V was clipped by 1 base and J by 2 bases; unmatched bases: 5. From germline, CDR1 is SGHTA and CDR2 FQGNSA. The chain's CDR3 is CASSLGTGGTYEQYF. CDR3 DNA sequence: TGTGCCAGCAGCTTAGGAACGGGGGGTACCTACGAGCAGTACTTC.

There are a few counts of this clonotype. The CDR3 region has the DNA TGTGCCAGCAGCCAACCGTCCTACAATGAGCAGTTCTTC. It translates to CASSQPSYNEQFF. V gene TRBV3-1 combines with J gene TRBJ2-1; D is ambiguous. The V gene lost 2 bases and the J gene lost 1 base, with 3 bases spanning the gap. CDR1 is LGHDT, CDR2 YNNKEL, per germline (reference sequence). The CDR3 is 13 residues long.

In its sample, this clonotype was seen many times. V gene TRBV29-1 combines with J gene TRBJ2-5, with TRBD1 matching over 9 bases. CDR1 is SQVTM, CDR2 ANQGSEA, per germline. Trimming removed 3 bases from V and 2 bases from J; junction bases left unmatched: 1. This CDR3 contains 13 residues. The CDR3 DNA follows: TGCAGCGTTGAGACAGGGGGTCAAGAGACCCAGTACTTC. Amino acids: CSVETGGQETQYF. Full variable domain (rest looked up from reference TRBV29-1 and TRBJ2-5): SAVISQKPSRDICQRGTSLTIQCQVDSQVTMMFWYRQQPGQSLTLIATANQGSEATYESGFVIDKFPISRPNLTFSTLTVSNMSPEDSSIYLCSVETGGQETQYFGPGTRLLVL.